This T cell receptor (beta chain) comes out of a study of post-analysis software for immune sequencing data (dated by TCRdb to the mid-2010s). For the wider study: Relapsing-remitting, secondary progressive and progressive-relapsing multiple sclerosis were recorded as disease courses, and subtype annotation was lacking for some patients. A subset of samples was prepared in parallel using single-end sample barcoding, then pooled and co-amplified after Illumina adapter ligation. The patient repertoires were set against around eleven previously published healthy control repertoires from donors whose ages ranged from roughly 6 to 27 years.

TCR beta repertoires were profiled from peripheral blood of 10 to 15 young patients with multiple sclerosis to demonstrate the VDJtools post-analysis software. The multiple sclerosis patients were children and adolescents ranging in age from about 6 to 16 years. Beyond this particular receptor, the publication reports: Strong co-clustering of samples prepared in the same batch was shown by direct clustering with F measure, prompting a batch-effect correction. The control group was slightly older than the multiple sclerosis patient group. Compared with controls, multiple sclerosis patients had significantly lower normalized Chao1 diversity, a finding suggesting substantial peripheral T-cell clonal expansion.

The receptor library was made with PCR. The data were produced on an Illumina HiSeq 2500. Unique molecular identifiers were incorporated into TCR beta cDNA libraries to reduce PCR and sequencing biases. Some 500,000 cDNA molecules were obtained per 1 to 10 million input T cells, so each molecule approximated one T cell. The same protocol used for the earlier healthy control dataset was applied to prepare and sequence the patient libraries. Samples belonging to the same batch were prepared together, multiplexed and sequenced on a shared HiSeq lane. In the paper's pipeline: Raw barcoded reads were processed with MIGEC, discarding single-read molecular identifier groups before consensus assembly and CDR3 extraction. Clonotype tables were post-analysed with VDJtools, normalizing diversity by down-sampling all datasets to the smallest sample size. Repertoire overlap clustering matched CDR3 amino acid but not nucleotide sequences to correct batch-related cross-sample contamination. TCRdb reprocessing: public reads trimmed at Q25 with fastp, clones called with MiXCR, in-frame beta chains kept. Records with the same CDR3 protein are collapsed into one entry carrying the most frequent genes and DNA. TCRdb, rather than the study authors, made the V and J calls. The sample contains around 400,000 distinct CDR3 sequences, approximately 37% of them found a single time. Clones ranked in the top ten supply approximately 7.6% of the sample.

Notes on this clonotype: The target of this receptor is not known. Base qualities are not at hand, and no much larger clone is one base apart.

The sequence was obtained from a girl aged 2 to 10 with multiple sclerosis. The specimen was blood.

Here the CDR3 is given as CSVEDFADRLQETQYF. The nucleotide sequence is TGCAGCGTTGAAGATTTTGCGGACAGGCTCCAAGAGACCCAGTACTTC. This chain joins TRBV29-1 to TRBJ2-5, with TRBD1 matching 7 junction bases. The germline V and J ends show losses of 0 bases and 1 base respectively, and no gene match explains 8 bases of the junction. The germline V gene encodes CDR1 SQVTM and CDR2 ANQGSEA. CDR3 length: 16 amino acids, cysteine to phenylalanine. The CDR3 DNA has 48 bases and is translated from base 1. Reference TRBV29-1 and TRBJ2-5 genes cover what lies past the CDR3, so the full variable domain is SAVISQKPSRDICQRGTSLTIQCQVDSQVTMMFWYRQQPGQSLTLIATANQGSEATYESGFVIDKFPISRPNLTFSTLTVSNMSPEDSSIYLCSVEDFADRLQETQYFGPGTRLLVL.